This T cell receptor beta chain was sequenced in a study of tumor T cells in aggressive B-cell lymphoma (TCRdb year 2017). Library creation used the immunoSEQ multiplex PCR assay. The table comes from immuneACCESS by way of TCRdb, which keeps in-frame sequences with V and J called. Part of the clones is missing from these tables; in studies checked, under half for an unresolved V gene and the rest for unknown reasons. Counted in this sample were fewer than 3,500 clones; about 94% of them appeared once. 2% to 2.5% of the sample is in the top ten clones. To note about this clone: Its antigen is unknown. The record has no base qualities; no much larger clone is one base away.

The CDR3 contains 14 residues, cysteine and phenylalanine counted. The kept DNA is CDR3 alone, 42 bases in frame from the first base. The junction shows trimming of 10 bases on V and 7 bases on J, and the gene matches do not reach 9 bases of it. From a lookup of the germline V gene, CDR1 and CDR2 are KGHSH and LQKENI. The rearranged chain carries TRBV18 and TRBJ2-1, with TRBD1 identical over 11 junction bases. The receptor was derived from an adult with diffuse large B cell lymphoma. Specimen: tumor tissue. Here is the DNA: TGTGCCACCCTCCGGACAGGGGGCCTTAATGAGCAGTTCTTC. It is translated as CATLRTGGLNEQFF.